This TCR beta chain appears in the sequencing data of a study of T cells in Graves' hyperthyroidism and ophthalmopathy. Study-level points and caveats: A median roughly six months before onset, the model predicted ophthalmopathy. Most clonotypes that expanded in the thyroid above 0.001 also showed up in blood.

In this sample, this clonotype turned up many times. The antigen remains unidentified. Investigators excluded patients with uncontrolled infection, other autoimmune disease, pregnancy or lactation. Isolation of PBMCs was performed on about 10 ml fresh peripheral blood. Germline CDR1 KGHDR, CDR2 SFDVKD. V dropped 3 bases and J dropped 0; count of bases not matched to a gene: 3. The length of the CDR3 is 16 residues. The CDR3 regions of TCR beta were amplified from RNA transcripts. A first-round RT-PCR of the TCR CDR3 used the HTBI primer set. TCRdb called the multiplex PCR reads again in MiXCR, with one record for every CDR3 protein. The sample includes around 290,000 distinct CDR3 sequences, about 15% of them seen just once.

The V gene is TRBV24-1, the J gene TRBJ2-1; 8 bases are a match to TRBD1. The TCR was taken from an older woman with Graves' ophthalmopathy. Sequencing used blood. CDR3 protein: CATSDNTGGSYNEQFF. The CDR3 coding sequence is TGTGCCACCAGTGATAATACAGGGGGCTCCTACAATGAGCAGTTCTTC.